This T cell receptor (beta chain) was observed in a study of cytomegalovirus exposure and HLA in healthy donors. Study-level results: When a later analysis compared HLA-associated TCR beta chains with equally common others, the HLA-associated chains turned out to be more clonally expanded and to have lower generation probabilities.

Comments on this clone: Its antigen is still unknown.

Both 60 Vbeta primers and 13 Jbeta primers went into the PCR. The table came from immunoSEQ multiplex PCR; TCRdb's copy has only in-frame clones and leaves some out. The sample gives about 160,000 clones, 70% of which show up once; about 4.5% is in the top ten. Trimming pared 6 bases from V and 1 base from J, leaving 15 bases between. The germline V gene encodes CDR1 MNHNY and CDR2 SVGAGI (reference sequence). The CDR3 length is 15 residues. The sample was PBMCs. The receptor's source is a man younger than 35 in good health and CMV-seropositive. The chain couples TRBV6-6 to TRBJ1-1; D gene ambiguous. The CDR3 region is CASRMAGEPNTEAFF. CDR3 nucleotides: TGTGCCAGCAGGATGGCGGGAGAGCCGAACACTGAAGCTTTCTTT.